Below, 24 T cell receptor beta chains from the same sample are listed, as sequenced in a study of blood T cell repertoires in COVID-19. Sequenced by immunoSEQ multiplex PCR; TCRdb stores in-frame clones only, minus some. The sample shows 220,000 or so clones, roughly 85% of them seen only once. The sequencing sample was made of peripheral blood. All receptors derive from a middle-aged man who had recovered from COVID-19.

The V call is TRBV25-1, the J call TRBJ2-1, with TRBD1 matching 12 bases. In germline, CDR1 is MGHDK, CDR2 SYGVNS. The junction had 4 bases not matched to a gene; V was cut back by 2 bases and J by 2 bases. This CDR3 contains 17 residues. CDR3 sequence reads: CASSERGTGGAYNEQFF. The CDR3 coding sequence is TGTGCCAGCAGTGAACGCGGGACAGGGGGCGCCTACAATGAGCAGTTCTTC.

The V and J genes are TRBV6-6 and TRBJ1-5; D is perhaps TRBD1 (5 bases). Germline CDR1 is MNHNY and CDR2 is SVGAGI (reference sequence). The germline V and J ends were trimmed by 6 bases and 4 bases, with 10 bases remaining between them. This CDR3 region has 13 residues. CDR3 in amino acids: CASSKTANQPQHF. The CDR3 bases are TGTGCCAGCAGCAAGACAGCTAATCAGCCCCAGCATTTT.

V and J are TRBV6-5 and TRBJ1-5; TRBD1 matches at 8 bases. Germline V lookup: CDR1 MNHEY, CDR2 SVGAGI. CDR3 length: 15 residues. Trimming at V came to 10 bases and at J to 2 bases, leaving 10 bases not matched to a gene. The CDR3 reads CATLSRGLGNQPQHF. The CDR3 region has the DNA TGTGCCACCCTATCCAGGGGGCTGGGCAATCAGCCCCAGCATTTT.

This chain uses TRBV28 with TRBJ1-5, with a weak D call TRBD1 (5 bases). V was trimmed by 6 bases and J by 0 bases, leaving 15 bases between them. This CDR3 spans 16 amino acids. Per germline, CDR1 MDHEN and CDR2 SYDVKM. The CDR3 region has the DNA TGTGCCAGCAGAAACGCAGGGATTACTAGCAATCAGCCCCAGCATTTT. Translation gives CASRNAGITSNQPQHF.

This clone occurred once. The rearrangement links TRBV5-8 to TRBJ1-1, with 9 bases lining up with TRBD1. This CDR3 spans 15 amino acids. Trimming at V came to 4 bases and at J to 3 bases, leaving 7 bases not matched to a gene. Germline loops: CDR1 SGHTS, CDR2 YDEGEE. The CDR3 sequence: CASSITRQGDTEAFF. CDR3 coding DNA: TGTGCCAGCAGCATAACCAGACAGGGGGACACTGAAGCTTTCTTT.

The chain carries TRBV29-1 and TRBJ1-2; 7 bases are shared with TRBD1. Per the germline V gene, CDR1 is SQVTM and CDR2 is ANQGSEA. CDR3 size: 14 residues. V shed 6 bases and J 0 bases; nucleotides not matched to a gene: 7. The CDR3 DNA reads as TGCAGCGTGGTCCCCCAGGGGGCTAACTATGGCTACACCTTC. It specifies CSVVPQGANYGYTF.

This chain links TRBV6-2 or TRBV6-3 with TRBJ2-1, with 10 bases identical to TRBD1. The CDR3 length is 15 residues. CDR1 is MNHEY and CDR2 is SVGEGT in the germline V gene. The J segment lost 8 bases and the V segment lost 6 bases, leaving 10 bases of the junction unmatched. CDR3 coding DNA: TGTGCCAGCAGCCACGGGGGGACAGGGGCTTATGAGCAGTTCTTC. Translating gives CASSHGGTGAYEQFF.

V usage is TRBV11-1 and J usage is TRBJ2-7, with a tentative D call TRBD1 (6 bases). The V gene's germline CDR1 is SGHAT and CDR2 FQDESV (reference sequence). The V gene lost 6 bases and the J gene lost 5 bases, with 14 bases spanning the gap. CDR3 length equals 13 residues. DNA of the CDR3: TGTGCCAGCAGGGGGGCAGGGAGCCACGAGCAGTACTTC. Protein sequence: CASRGAGSHEQYF.

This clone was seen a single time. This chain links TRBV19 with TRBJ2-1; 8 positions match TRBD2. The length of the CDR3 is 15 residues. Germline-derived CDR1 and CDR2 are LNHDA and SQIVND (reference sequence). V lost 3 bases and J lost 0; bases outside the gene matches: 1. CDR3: CASSIGTSSYNEQFF. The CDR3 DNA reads TGTGCCAGTAGTATCGGGACTAGCTCCTACAATGAGCAGTTCTTC.

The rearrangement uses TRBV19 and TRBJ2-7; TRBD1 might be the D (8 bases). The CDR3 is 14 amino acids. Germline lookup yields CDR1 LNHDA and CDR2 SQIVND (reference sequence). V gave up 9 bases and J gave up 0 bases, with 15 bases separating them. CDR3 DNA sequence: TGTGCCAGCCGGGGGGACAGGAGCTCCTACGAGCAGTACTTC. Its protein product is CASRGDRSSYEQYF.

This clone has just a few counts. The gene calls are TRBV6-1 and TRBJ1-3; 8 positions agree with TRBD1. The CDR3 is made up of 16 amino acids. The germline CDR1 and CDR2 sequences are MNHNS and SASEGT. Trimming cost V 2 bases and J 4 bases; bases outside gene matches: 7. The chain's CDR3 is CASSETDRAVGNTIYF. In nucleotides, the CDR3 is TGTGCCAGCAGTGAAACGGACAGGGCGGTCGGAAACACCATATATTTT.

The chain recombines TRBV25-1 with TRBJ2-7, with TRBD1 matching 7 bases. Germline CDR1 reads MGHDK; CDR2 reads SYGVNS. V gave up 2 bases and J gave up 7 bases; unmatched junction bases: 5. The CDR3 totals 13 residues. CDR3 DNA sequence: TGTGCCAGCAGTGAACAGGGGGTCAGAGAGCAGTACTTC. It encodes CASSEQGVREQYF.

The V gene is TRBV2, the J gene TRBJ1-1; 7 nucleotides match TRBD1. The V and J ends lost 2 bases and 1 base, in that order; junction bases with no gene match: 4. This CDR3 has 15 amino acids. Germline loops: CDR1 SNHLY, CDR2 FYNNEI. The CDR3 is CASSELGTENTEAFF. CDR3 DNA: TGTGCCAGCAGTGAACTTGGGACAGAGAACACTGAAGCTTTCTTT.

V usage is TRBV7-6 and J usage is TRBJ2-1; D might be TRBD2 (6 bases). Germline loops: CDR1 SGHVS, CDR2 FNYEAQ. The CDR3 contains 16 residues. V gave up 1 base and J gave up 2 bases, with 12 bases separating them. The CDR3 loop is CASSLEGRGAYNEQFF. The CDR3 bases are TGTGCCAGCAGCTTAGAGGGGCGGGGTGCCTACAATGAGCAGTTCTTC.

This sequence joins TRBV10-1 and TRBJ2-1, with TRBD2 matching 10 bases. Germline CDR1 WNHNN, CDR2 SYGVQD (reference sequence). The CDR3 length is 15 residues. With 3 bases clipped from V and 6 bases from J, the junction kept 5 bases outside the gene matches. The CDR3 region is CASSDSGRALNEQFF. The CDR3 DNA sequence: TGCGCCAGCAGTGACAGCGGGAGGGCCCTCAATGAGCAGTTCTTC.

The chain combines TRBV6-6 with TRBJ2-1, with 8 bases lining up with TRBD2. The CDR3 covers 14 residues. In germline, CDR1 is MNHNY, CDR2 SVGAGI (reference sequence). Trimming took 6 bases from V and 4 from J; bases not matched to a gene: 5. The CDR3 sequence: CASSRGGPYNEQFF. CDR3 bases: TGTGCCAGCAGCCGCGGGGGGCCTTACAATGAGCAGTTCTTC.

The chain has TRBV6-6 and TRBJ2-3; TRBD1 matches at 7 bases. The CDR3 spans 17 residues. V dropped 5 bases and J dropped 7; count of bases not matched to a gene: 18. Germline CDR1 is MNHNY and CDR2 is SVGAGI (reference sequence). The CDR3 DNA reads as TGTGCCAGCAGTCCCCCGGGGACAGATAGGGGCAGGAATACGCAGTATTTT. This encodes CASSPPGTDRGRNTQYF.

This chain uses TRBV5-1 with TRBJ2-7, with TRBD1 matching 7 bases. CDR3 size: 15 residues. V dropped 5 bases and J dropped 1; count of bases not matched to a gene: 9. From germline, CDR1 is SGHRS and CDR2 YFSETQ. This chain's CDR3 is CASRRNRDSSYEQYF. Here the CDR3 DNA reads TGCGCCAGCAGACGGAACCGGGACAGTTCCTACGAGCAGTACTTC.

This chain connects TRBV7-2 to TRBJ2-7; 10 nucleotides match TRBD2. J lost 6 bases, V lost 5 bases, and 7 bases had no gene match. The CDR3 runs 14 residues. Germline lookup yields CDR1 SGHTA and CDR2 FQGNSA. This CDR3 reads CASSPSGSRVEQYF. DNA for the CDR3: TGTGCCAGCAGCCCTAGCGGGAGTCGAGTCGAGCAGTACTTC.

The chain's CDR3 is CASSQGSKSYNEQFF. In DNA form, the CDR3 reads TGTGCCAGCAGCCAAGGGAGCAAGTCCTACAATGAGCAGTTCTTC. The V call is TRBV3-1 (or the pseudogene TRBV3-2), the J call TRBJ2-1; D is uncertain. The CDR3 loop spans 15 amino acids. Germline CDR1 reads LGHDT; CDR2 reads YNNKEL (reference sequence). V lost 1 base to trimming and J lost 1 base, with 8 bases between them.

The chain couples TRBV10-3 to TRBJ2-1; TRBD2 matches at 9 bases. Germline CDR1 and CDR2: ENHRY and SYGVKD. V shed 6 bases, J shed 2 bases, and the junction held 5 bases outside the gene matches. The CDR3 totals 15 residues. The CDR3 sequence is CAIRGGRVPYNEQFF. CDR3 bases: TGTGCCATCAGAGGCGGGAGGGTCCCCTACAATGAGCAGTTCTTC.

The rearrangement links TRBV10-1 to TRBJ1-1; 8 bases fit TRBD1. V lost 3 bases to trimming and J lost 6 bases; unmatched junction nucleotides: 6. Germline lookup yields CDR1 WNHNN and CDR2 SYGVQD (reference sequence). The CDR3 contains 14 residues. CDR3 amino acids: CASSDTQGAAEAFF. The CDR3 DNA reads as TGCGCCAGCAGTGACACTCAGGGGGCAGCTGAAGCTTTCTTT.

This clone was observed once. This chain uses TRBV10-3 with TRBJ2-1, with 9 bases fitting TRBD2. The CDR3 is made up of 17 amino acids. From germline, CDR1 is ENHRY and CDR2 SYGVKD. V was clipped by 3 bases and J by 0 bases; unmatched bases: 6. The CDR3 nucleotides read TGTGCCATCAGTGAACAACTAGCGGGCCACTCCTACAATGAGCAGTTCTTC. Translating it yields CAISEQLAGHSYNEQFF.

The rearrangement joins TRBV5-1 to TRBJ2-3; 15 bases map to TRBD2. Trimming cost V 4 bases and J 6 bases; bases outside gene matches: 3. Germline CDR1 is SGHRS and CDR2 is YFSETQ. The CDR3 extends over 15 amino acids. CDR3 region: CASSPGLAGGDTQYF. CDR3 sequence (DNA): TGCGCCAGCAGCCCAGGACTAGCGGGAGGGGATACGCAGTATTTT. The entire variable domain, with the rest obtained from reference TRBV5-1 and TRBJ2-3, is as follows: KAGVTQTPRYLIKTRGQQVTLSCSPISGHRSVSWYQQTPGQGLQFLFEYFSETQRNKGNFPGRFSGRQFSNSRSEMNVSTLELGDSALYLCASSPGLAGGDTQYFGPGTRLTVL.